A selection of T cell receptor beta chains follows, all from one sample in a study of cytomegalovirus exposure and HLA in healthy donors. This table comes from immunoSEQ multiplex PCR, and its TCRdb copy is limited to in-frame clones, with some not included. The sample includes 65,000 to 90,000 clones, approximately 90% of them seen just once. Sequencing was carried out using PBMCs. The receptors were sampled from a woman aged 18 to 35 in good health and CMV-seropositive. The CDR3 runs from the conserved cysteine through the conserved F or W. D genes are given only for firm matches. Clone size is stated in some rows and not others, as once, few, many or a class when expanded.

d_call: NA
v_call: TRBV11-2
clone_size: NA
j_call: TRBJ2-7
cdr3_nt: TGTGCCAGCAGCTTAGAAGGGGGGGTTTCCTACGAGCAGTACTTC
cdr3_aa: CASSLEGGVSYEQYF

d_call: TRBD2
v_call: TRBV28
clone_size: NA
j_call: TRBJ2-1
cdr3_nt: TGTGCCAGCACGACTAGCGGCGGAGACCGTGAGCAGTTCTTC
cdr3_aa: CASTTSGGDREQFF

d_call: TRBD2
v_call: TRBV7-8
clone_size: NA
j_call: TRBJ2-7
cdr3_nt: TGTGCCAGCAGCTTAGGGGCTAGCGGATCTTACGAGCAGTACTTC
cdr3_aa: CASSLGASGSYEQYF

d_call: NA
v_call: TRBV27
clone_size: NA
j_call: TRBJ1-1
cdr3_nt: TGTGCCAGCACTAACGAGCAGGGCGCGATGAACACTGAAGCTTTCTTT
cdr3_aa: CASTNEQGAMNTEAFF

d_call: NA
v_call: TRBV6-5
clone_size: NA
j_call: TRBJ2-2
cdr3_nt: TGTGCCACCGGTGGCGGGGCGAACACCGGGGAGCTGTTTTTT
cdr3_aa: CATGGGANTGELFF

d_call: NA
v_call: TRBV5-6
clone_size: NA
j_call: TRBJ1-1
cdr3_nt: TGTGCCAGCAGCTGGTCCCCTGGCAGGAACGCTGAAGCTTTCTTT
cdr3_aa: CASSWSPGRNAEAFF

d_call: TRBD1
v_call: TRBV28
clone_size: once
j_call: TRBJ1-5
cdr3_nt: TGTGCCAGCAGTGACCTGCGGGGACAGGGGGCTAGGCCCCAGCATTTT
cdr3_aa: CASSDLRGQGARPQHF

d_call: NA
v_call: TRBV5-4
clone_size: NA
j_call: TRBJ2-7
cdr3_nt: TGTGCCAGCAGCTTGCAGGGAAGAAACGAGCAGTACTTC
cdr3_aa: CASSLQGRNEQYF

d_call: NA
v_call: TRBV7-9
clone_size: NA
j_call: TRBJ1-3
cdr3_nt: TGTGCCAGCAGCGAGGTCGGAAACACCATATATTTT
cdr3_aa: CASSEVGNTIYF

d_call: TRBD2
v_call: TRBV6-4
clone_size: NA
j_call: TRBJ2-3
cdr3_nt: TGTGCCAGCAGTGACTCCGCGGGGGGGAGCACAGATACGCAGTATTTT
cdr3_aa: CASSDSAGGSTDTQYF

d_call: NA
v_call: TRBV5-5
clone_size: once
j_call: TRBJ1-1
cdr3_nt: TGTGCCAGCAGCCGCGGGGACGCCACTGAAGCTTTCTTT
cdr3_aa: CASSRGDATEAFF

d_call: NA
v_call: TRBV27
clone_size: NA
j_call: TRBJ2-7
cdr3_nt: TGTGCCAGCAGTTTATCCGCGAGTAGCTCCTACGAGCAGTACTTC
cdr3_aa: CASSLSASSSYEQYF

d_call: TRBD2
v_call: TRBV5-8
clone_size: NA
j_call: TRBJ2-3
cdr3_nt: TGTGCCAGCATGAGGGGTAGCGGGTCTTGGAGAGATACGCAGTATTTT
cdr3_aa: CASMRGSGSWRDTQYF

d_call: NA
v_call: TRBV30
clone_size: NA
j_call: TRBJ1-1
cdr3_nt: TGTGCCTGGAGTAAACAGGTGAACACTGAAGCTTTCTTT
cdr3_aa: CAWSKQVNTEAFF

d_call: TRBD2
v_call: TRBV7-9
clone_size: NA
j_call: TRBJ2-7
cdr3_nt: TGTGCCAGCAGCCTACTAGCGGGAACCTACGAGCAGTACTTC
cdr3_aa: CASSLLAGTYEQYF

d_call: TRBD1
v_call: TRBV15
clone_size: NA
j_call: TRBJ1-1
cdr3_nt: TGTGCCACCAGCAAGCAGGGGGCATCCCCTGAAGCTTTCTTT
cdr3_aa: CATSKQGASPEAFF

d_call: TRBD2
v_call: TRBV19
clone_size: NA
j_call: TRBJ2-4
cdr3_nt: TGTGCCAGTAGTATTGGACTAGCGGGAGTTCAGTACTTC
cdr3_aa: CASSIGLAGVQYF

d_call: NA
v_call: TRBV28
clone_size: NA
j_call: TRBJ1-4
cdr3_nt: TGTGCCAGCAGTCTCAGTAATGAAAAACTGTTTTTT
cdr3_aa: CASSLSNEKLFF

d_call: NA
v_call: TRBV6-1
clone_size: NA
j_call: TRBJ1-2
cdr3_nt: TGTGCCAGCAGTGAACGTAGTACTAACTATGGCTACACCTTC
cdr3_aa: CASSERSTNYGYTF

d_call: TRBD1
v_call: TRBV18
clone_size: NA
j_call: TRBJ2-1
cdr3_nt: TGTGCCAGCTCACCCCCGTTAGAGGACAGGGGATACAATGAGCAGTTCTTC
cdr3_aa: CASSPPLEDRGYNEQFF

d_call: TRBD1
v_call: TRBV5-5
clone_size: NA
j_call: TRBJ2-7
cdr3_nt: TGTGCCAGCAGCTTGGAAGGGACAGGGACTTACGAGCAGTACTTC
cdr3_aa: CASSLEGTGTYEQYF

d_call: NA
v_call: TRBV2
clone_size: NA
j_call: TRBJ1-1
cdr3_nt: TGTGCCAGCACGACCCGGGGGGCGAACACTGAAGCTTTCTTT
cdr3_aa: CASTTRGANTEAFF

d_call: NA
v_call: TRBV30
clone_size: few
j_call: TRBJ1-1
cdr3_nt: TGTGCCTGGACCCGAGTCGGGGGGACTGAAGCTTTCTTT
cdr3_aa: CAWTRVGGTEAFF

d_call: TRBD2
v_call: TRBV4-2
clone_size: NA
j_call: TRBJ2-1
cdr3_nt: TGTGCCAGCAGCCAAGGATTGGCTAGCGGTGGTTCGAGCTCCTACAATGAGCAGTTCTTC
cdr3_aa: CASSQGLASGGSSSYNEQFF

d_call: NA
v_call: TRBV29-1
clone_size: NA
j_call: TRBJ2-1
cdr3_nt: TGCAGCGCCGATAAGGGGGTTGAGCAGTTCTTC
cdr3_aa: CSADKGVEQFF

d_call: TRBD1
v_call: TRBV27
clone_size: NA
j_call: TRBJ2-7
cdr3_nt: TGTGCCAGCAGCCGGGGACAGGGGGCGTTCTACGAGCAGTACTTC
cdr3_aa: CASSRGQGAFYEQYF

d_call: NA
v_call: TRBV14
clone_size: few
j_call: TRBJ2-1
cdr3_nt: TGTGCCAGCGGTTGGCAAAGCTCCTACAATGAGCAGTTCTTC
cdr3_aa: CASGWQSSYNEQFF

d_call: NA
v_call: TRBV7-2
clone_size: NA
j_call: TRBJ2-2
cdr3_nt: TGTGCCAGCAGCCGGGACATATCGGGGGAGCTGTTTTTT
cdr3_aa: CASSRDISGELFF

d_call: TRBD1
v_call: TRBV27
clone_size: NA
j_call: TRBJ2-2
cdr3_nt: TGTGCCAGCAGTGTAGGGGGCGTTCCCGGGGAGCTGTTTTTT
cdr3_aa: CASSVGGVPGELFF

d_call: TRBD1
v_call: TRBV28
clone_size: NA
j_call: TRBJ1-5
cdr3_nt: TGTGCCAGCAGGCCAGACAGGGCGGGTCAGCCCCAGCATTTT
cdr3_aa: CASRPDRAGQPQHF

d_call: TRBD1
v_call: TRBV18
clone_size: NA
j_call: TRBJ2-3
cdr3_nt: TGTGCCAGCTCCCCACCCGGGACAGGCACAGATACGCAGTATTTT
cdr3_aa: CASSPPGTGTDTQYF

d_call: TRBD2
v_call: TRBV5-1
clone_size: NA
j_call: TRBJ2-7
cdr3_nt: TGCGCCAGCAGCTTGGGGGAGGGGTACGAGCAGTACTTC
cdr3_aa: CASSLGEGYEQYF

d_call: NA
v_call: TRBV18
clone_size: NA
j_call: TRBJ1-1
cdr3_nt: TGTGCCAGCTCACCCCCCCAAGGGCGGGGGACTGAAGCTTTCTTT
cdr3_aa: CASSPPQGRGTEAFF

d_call: NA
v_call: TRBV19
clone_size: NA
j_call: TRBJ1-1
cdr3_nt: TGTGCCAGTAGTATCGGGGGGCTTACTGAAGCTTTCTTT
cdr3_aa: CASSIGGLTEAFF

d_call: TRBD1
v_call: TRBV2
clone_size: NA
j_call: TRBJ2-2
cdr3_nt: TGTGCCAGCAAAAGACAGGGGGCCGACGGGGAGCTGTTTTTT
cdr3_aa: CASKRQGADGELFF

d_call: NA
v_call: TRBV19
clone_size: NA
j_call: TRBJ1-1
cdr3_nt: TGTGCCAGTAGTACAGGGTTGGGCACTGAAGCTTTCTTT
cdr3_aa: CASSTGLGTEAFF

d_call: NA
v_call: TRBV5-1
clone_size: NA
j_call: TRBJ2-4
cdr3_nt: TGCGCCAGCAGCCCGGGAAACATTCAGTACTTC
cdr3_aa: CASSPGNIQYF

d_call: TRBD1
v_call: TRBV7-4
clone_size: NA
j_call: TRBJ2-7
cdr3_nt: TGTGCCAGCTCACTCAGGGACAGGGTCTTCGAGCAGTACTTC
cdr3_aa: CASSLRDRVFEQYF

d_call: TRBD1
v_call: TRBV16
clone_size: NA
j_call: TRBJ1-5
cdr3_nt: TGTGCCAGCAGCCCCCCGGCTGCAGGGGGTAATCAGCCCCAGCATTTT
cdr3_aa: CASSPPAAGGNQPQHF

d_call: NA
v_call: TRBV19
clone_size: NA
j_call: TRBJ2-7
cdr3_nt: TGTGCCAGTAGCTCCTCCGGGGGACCCAGCTACGAGCAGTACTTC
cdr3_aa: CASSSSGGPSYEQYF

d_call: NA
v_call: TRBV6-5
clone_size: NA
j_call: TRBJ1-1
cdr3_nt: TGTGCCAGCAGTTACTCCTTCAACAGGAACACTGAAGCTTTCTTT
cdr3_aa: CASSYSFNRNTEAFF

d_call: TRBD2
v_call: TRBV7-9
clone_size: NA
j_call: TRBJ2-7
cdr3_nt: TGTGCCAGCAGCTTACCCCTAGCGGGGGGACGTCAGTACTTC
cdr3_aa: CASSLPLAGGRQYF

d_call: NA
v_call: TRBV5-6
clone_size: NA
j_call: TRBJ2-1
cdr3_nt: TGTGCCAGCAGCTTGGTTGGGCCCAAGCAGTTCTTC
cdr3_aa: CASSLVGPKQFF

d_call: TRBD1
v_call: TRBV6-5
clone_size: NA
j_call: TRBJ1-6
cdr3_nt: TGTGCCAGCAGTCCCTGGACAGGAGCCAATTCACCCCTCCACTTT
cdr3_aa: CASSPWTGANSPLHF

d_call: TRBD1
v_call: TRBV9
clone_size: NA
j_call: TRBJ1-3
cdr3_nt: TGTGCCAGCAGCGTAGACAGGGGGAGCTCTGGAAACACCATATATTTT
cdr3_aa: CASSVDRGSSGNTIYF

d_call: TRBD1
v_call: TRBV4-2
clone_size: NA
j_call: TRBJ1-1
cdr3_nt: TGTGCCAGCAGCCAAGGCTTTACGAGGACAGGCATGAACACTGAAGCTTTCTTT
cdr3_aa: CASSQGFTRTGMNTEAFF

d_call: NA
v_call: TRBV7-7
clone_size: many
j_call: TRBJ2-1
cdr3_nt: TGTGCTAGCAGCTTAGGACCAGGGGCCAATGAGCAGTTCTTC
cdr3_aa: CASSLGPGANEQFF

d_call: NA
v_call: TRBV2
clone_size: NA
j_call: TRBJ1-3
cdr3_nt: TGTGCCAGCAGTGTTTATTCACTTCTCATCTCTGGAAACACCATATATTTT
cdr3_aa: CASSVYSLLISGNTIYF

d_call: TRBD1
v_call: TRBV5-1
clone_size: NA
j_call: TRBJ1-3
cdr3_nt: TGCGCCAGCAGCTTAAACAGGGGCGCTGGAAACACCATATATTTT
cdr3_aa: CASSLNRGAGNTIYF

d_call: TRBD1
v_call: TRBV4-1
clone_size: NA
j_call: TRBJ2-6
cdr3_nt: TGCGCCAGCAGCCAAGATCGACAGGGGGCCAGGTTATCTGGGGCCAACGTCCTGACTTTC
cdr3_aa: CASSQDRQGARLSGANVLTF